The next 18 T cell receptor beta chains were all read from a single sample in a study of CD8+ T cells in alopecia areata. Extracted RNA was reverse transcribed, and the resulting cDNA served as sequencing template. Produced via immunoSEQ multiplex PCR; TCRdb's table is partial and in-frame only. In total the sample includes some 120,000 clones, none of them seen once. The material sequenced was lesional skin. All receptors derive from a C3H/HeJ mouse with alopecia areata. Strain haplotype at MHC: H2-k.

In this sample, this clone turned up a few times. Gene and germline names: mouse. The read terminates 4 residues before the CDR3 end, so the remaining end is supplied by the germline J gene. The J gene is TRBJ2-1, the V gene TRBV19, with 10 bases that match TRBD2. Germline V CDR1 and CDR2: FNHDT, SITEND (reference sequence). The junction had 4 bases not matched to a gene; V was cut back by 4 bases and J by 6 bases. The CDR3 is 14 amino acids. The CDR3: CASSSGTGAAEQFF. CDR3 DNA (partial): TGTGCCAGCAGTTCCGGGACTGGGGCTGCT.

The table lists this clone with a few counts. All gene names here are mouse names. The sequence runs out 4 residues before the end of the CDR3; the remainder is reconstructed from the germline J gene. The V gene is TRBV13-3, the J gene TRBJ2-1; 9 bases are shared with TRBD1. J lost 0 bases, V lost 4 bases, and 5 bases had no gene match. The CDR3 sequence is 16 residues long. Germline V gene sequence: CDR1 NNHDY, CDR2 SYVADS. The sequenced CDR3 bases are TGTGCCAGCAGTCTCGACAGGGGGGATAACTATGCT. It codes for CASSLDRGDNYA. The full-length CDR3 reads as CASSLDRGDNYAEQFF.

There are a few counts of this clone. Mouse germline and gene names are used. The read terminates 4 residues ahead of where the CDR3 ends, so the germline J gene completes it. The chain links TRBV1 to TRBJ2-1; D unresolved. The CDR3 is 15 amino acids. Germline lookup yields CDR1 NSQYPW and CDR2 LRSPGD (reference sequence). Trimming cost V 0 bases and J 4 bases, with 10 bases left between them. This CDR3 reads CTCSADLGRYAEQFF. CDR3 DNA (partial): TGCACCTGCAGTGCAGATCTTGGCAGGTATGCT.

Only a few counts were recorded for this clone. Genes here carry mouse names. Read coverage stops 4 residues before the CDR3 terminus; the germline J gene supplies the remainder. This sequence joins TRBV13-3 and TRBJ1-4; 10 nucleotides agree with TRBD1. V was pared by 2 bases and J by 3 bases, with 4 bases of the junction left unmatched. This CDR3 comprises 16 residues. Per germline, CDR1 NNHDY and CDR2 SYVADS. The CDR3 sequence: CASSECGTGANERLFF. The DNA read from the CDR3 is TGTGCCAGCAGTGAATGCGGGACAGGGGCCAACGAA. Drawing the rest from reference TRBV13-3 and TRBJ1-4, the complete variable domain is EAAVTQSPRSKVAVTGGKVTLSCHQTNNHDYMYWYRQDTGHGLRLIHYSYVADSTEKGDIPDGYKASRPSQENFSLILELASLSQTAVYFCASSECGTGANERLFFGHGTKLSVL.

Notes on this clone: Gene names denote mouse genes. The observed sequence ends 4 residues before the CDR3 terminus, with the missing tail filled in from the germline J gene. This chain links TRBV31 with TRBJ1-2, with D possibly TRBD1 on 6 matching bases. The V gene's germline CDR1 is GKSSPN and CDR2 SITVG. CDR3 length equals 14 residues. The CDR3 is CAWSLTGMDFDYTF. CDR3 DNA, as far as it was read: TGTGCCTGGAGTCTCACAGGGATGGACTTC. Supplemented by reference TRBV31 and TRBJ1-2, the full variable domain reads AQTIHQWPVAEIKAVGSPLSLGCTIKGKSSPNLYWYWQATGGTLQQLFYSITVGQVESVVQLNLSASRPKDDQFILSTEKLLLSHSGFYLCAWSLTGMDFDYTFGSGTRLLVI.

This clone turned up a few times. Any gene name here is a mouse gene name. Coverage ceases 4 residues before the CDR3 finishes, and the germline J gene fills in the end. The gene calls are TRBV19 and TRBJ2-7; 12 bases are a match to TRBD2. The CDR3 is 16 residues long. V dropped 3 bases and J dropped 0; count of bases not matched to a gene: 4. The germline CDR1 and CDR2 sequences are FNHDT and SITEND (reference sequence). The CDR3 region is CASSTGTGGSSYEQYF. The covered CDR3 bases are TGTGCCAGCAGTACTGGGACTGGGGGGAGCTCCTAT.

This clone was detected a few times. Mouse gene names apply. The DNA read from the CDR3 is TGTGCCAGCGGTGGCCGGGACTGGGGGGGTAGGAGCTCCTAT. Protein product: CASGGRDWGGRSSY. The entire CDR3 protein is CASGGRDWGGRSSYEQYF. This chain uses TRBV13-2 with TRBJ2-7; 13 bases are a match to TRBD2. The read terminates 4 residues ahead of where the CDR3 ends, so the germline J gene completes it. Germline CDR1 is NNHNN and CDR2 is SYGAGS (reference sequence). This CDR3 is built from 18 residues. Trimming took 3 bases from V and 0 from J; bases not matched to a gene: 9.

This clone was found a few times. TCRdb and the translated DNA give different amino acids at residue 13; the protein presented here is the one translated from the DNA. Genes and germline come from the mouse. The sequenced fragment ends 3 residues before the CDR3 boundary, so the rest is inferred from the germline J gene. V gene TRBV13-3 combines with J gene TRBJ1-3, with 12 bases aligning to TRBD1. Germline V gene sequence: CDR1 NNHDY, CDR2 SYVADS. CDR3 length: 16 amino acids. Trimming removed 4 bases from V and 0 bases from J; junction bases left unmatched: 2. Partial CDR3 DNA: TGTGCCAGCAGTTGGGACAGGGGGCATTCTGGAAATACG. This sequence encodes CASSWDRGHSGNT. The whole CDR3 sequence reads CASSWDRGHSGNTLYF.

This clone was picked up a small number of times. Gene names and germline match the mouse. The sequence runs out 4 residues before the end of the CDR3; the remainder is reconstructed from the germline J gene. V usage is TRBV13-3 and J usage is TRBJ2-5; D remains ambiguous. The length of the CDR3 is 14 residues. Looked up from germline, CDR1 is NNHDY and CDR2 is SYVADS. V was pared by 5 bases and J by 0 bases, with 10 bases between. The sequenced part of the CDR3 DNA is TGTGCCAGCAGGCCAGACAATAACCAAGAC. This sequence encodes CASRPDNNQD. The entire CDR3 protein is CASRPDNNQDTQYF.

With regard to this clone: The junction does not match germline at one end; this may be a read error. The germline and genes are mouse ones. With the read ending 4 residues before the CDR3 end, the germline J gene is used to fill in that end. The chain couples TRBV1 to TRBJ1-4; D might be TRBD1 (6 bases). CDR1 and CDR2 from the germline V gene are NSQYPW and LRSPGD (reference sequence). The CDR3 sequence is 17 residues long. Partial CDR3 DNA: TGCCCCTGCAGTGCAGATCAGGGGCGGAGGACCAACGAA. Amino acids: CPCSADQGRRTNE. The CDR3 in full is CPCSADQGRRTNERLFF.

This clone was recorded at least ten times. Gene names and germline match the mouse. The part of the CDR3 DNA that was read is TGTGCCAGCAGTGATGCAGTAGCTAGTGCAGAA. It yields the protein CASSDAVASAE. The entire CDR3 is CASSDAVASAETLYF. The rearrangement joins TRBV13-3 to TRBJ2-3; D is unclear. Read coverage stops 4 residues before the CDR3 terminus; the germline J gene supplies the remainder. Germline CDR1 is NNHDY and CDR2 is SYVADS. The CDR3 totals 15 residues. V was shortened by 0 bases and J by 0 bases, with 8 bases between the two germline ends.

This clone has only a few counts. Mouse germline and gene names are used. The CDR3 DNA, read in part, is TGTGCCTGGAGTCCTGGGGGGGCAGAA. As protein: CAWSPGGAE. Given in full, the CDR3 is CAWSPGGAETLYF. The chain combines TRBV31 with TRBJ2-3; the match to TRBD2 covers 8 bases. The sequenced fragment ends 4 residues before the CDR3 boundary, so the rest is inferred from the germline J gene. Trimming removed 1 base from V and 3 bases from J; junction bases left unmatched: 0. The CDR3 is 13 residues long. The germline V gene encodes CDR1 GKSSPN and CDR2 SITVG.

As to this clone: Any gene name here is a mouse gene name. The missing CDR3 end, 4 residues past where the read stops, is filled in from the germline J gene. The V and J genes are TRBV13-3 and TRBJ2-1; the D gene is possibly TRBD2 (7 bases). This CDR3 contains 14 residues. CDR1 NNHDY and CDR2 SYVADS come from the germline V gene. The CDR3 bases that were read are TGTGCCAGCAGTGATTCGGGGGGCTGGGCT. Translated: CASSDSGGWA. The full CDR3 sequence reads CASSDSGGWAEQFF.

This clone was counted only a few times. Genes and germline come from the mouse. The read is 4 residues too short to cover the CDR3 end, so that end is filled in from the germline J gene. V usage is TRBV13-3 and J usage is TRBJ1-1; D is undetermined. In germline, CDR1 is NNHDY, CDR2 SYVADS. The length of the CDR3 is 14 residues. Trimming left V 4 bases short and J 0 bases short, with 10 bases between. Here the CDR3 reads CASSLRLANTEVFF. CDR3 bases read: TGTGCCAGCAGTCTCAGGCTTGCAAACACA.

This clone was counted ten times or more. Gene names are the mouse ones. The read ends 4 residues early relative to the CDR3; the germline J gene fills the gap. The chain combines TRBV13-3 with TRBJ2-1; 7 bases match TRBD1. V shed 3 bases, J shed 4 bases, and the junction held 4 bases outside the gene matches. Germline CDR1 NNHDY, CDR2 SYVADS. The CDR3 has 14 residues. The CDR3 reads CASSVRQGYAEQFF. CDR3 DNA, as far as it was read: TGTGCCAGCAGTGTCCGACAGGGTTATGCT.

This clone was seen only a few times. Genes here carry mouse names. The read ends 4 residues early relative to the CDR3; the germline J gene fills the gap. The V and J genes are TRBV17 and TRBJ2-1, with 7 bases lining up with TRBD1. V lost 1 base to trimming and J lost 0 bases; unmatched junction nucleotides: 0. CDR1 and CDR2 from the germline V gene are MNHDT and YYDKIL. This CDR3 region has 15 residues. The CDR3 loop reads CASSRGTGNYAEQFF. CDR3 bases read: TGTGCTAGCAGTAGAGGGACAGGTAACTATGCT.

This clone was recorded at least ten times. Germline and genes here are mouse. The read comes to an end 4 residues before the CDR3 does, leaving the germline J gene to fill in the end. The chain joins TRBV1 to TRBJ2-7, with 14 bases aligning to TRBD2. V lost 1 base, J lost 3 bases, and 2 bases stayed unmatched. The CDR3 consists of 16 residues. Germline loops: CDR1 NSQYPW, CDR2 LRSPGD (reference sequence). The sequenced CDR3 bases are TGCACCTGCAGTGCAGTGGGACTGGGGGGGCGCTAT. Protein sequence: CTCSAVGLGGRY. The entire CDR3 is CTCSAVGLGGRYEQYF.

As regards this clone: Genes and germline come from the mouse. The sequence runs out 4 residues before the end of the CDR3; the remainder is reconstructed from the germline J gene. This chain links TRBV31 with TRBJ1-2; the match to TRBD1 covers 7 bases. CDR3 size: 14 residues. With 2 bases clipped from V and 3 bases from J, the junction kept 6 bases outside the gene matches. Germline V CDR1 and CDR2: GKSSPN, SITVG. This CDR3 is CAWSDRDRDSDYTF. The covered CDR3 bases are TGTGCCTGGAGTGACCGGGACAGAGACTCC.